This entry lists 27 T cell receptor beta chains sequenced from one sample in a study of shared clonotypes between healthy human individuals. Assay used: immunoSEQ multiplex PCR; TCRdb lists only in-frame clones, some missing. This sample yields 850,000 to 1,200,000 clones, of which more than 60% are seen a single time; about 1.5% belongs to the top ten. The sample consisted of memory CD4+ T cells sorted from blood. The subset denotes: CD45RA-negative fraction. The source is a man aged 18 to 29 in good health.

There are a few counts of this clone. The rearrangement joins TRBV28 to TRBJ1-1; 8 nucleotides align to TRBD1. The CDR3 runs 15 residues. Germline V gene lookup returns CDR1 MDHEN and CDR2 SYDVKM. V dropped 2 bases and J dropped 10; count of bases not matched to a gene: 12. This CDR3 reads CASSLVSRQGAGAFF. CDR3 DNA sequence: TGTGCCAGCAGTTTAGTAAGCAGGCAGGGGGCAGGAGCTTTCTTT.

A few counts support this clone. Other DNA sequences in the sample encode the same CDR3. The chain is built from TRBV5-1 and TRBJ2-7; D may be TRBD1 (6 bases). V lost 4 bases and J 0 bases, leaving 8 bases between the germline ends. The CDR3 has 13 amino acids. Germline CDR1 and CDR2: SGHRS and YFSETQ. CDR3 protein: CASSRDNSYEQYF. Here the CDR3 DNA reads TGCGCCAGCAGCCGGGACAACTCCTACGAGCAGTACTTC.

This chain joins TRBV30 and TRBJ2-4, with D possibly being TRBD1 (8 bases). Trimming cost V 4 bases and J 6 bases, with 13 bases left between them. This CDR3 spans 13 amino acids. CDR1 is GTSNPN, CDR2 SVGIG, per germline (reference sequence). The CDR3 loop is CAWKQGGVNIQYF. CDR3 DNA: TGTGCCTGGAAACAGGGGGGGGTAAACATTCAGTACTTC.

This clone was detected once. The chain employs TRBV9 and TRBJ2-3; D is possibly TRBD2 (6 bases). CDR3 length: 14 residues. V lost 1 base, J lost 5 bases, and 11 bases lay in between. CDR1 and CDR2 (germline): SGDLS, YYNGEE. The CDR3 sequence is CASSVPGGGDTQYF. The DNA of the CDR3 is TGTGCCAGCAGCGTACCCGGGGGAGGAGATACGCAGTATTTT. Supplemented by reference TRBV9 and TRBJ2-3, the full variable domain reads DSGVTQTPKHLITATGQRVTLRCSPRSGDLSVYWYQQSLDQGLQFLIQYYNGEERAKGNILERFSAQQFPDLHSELNLSSLELGDSALYFCASSVPGGGDTQYFGPGTRLTVL.

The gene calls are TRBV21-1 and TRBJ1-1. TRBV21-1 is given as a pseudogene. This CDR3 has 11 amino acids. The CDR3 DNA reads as TGTGCCAGCACAGGGACGGGTGAAGCTTTCTTT. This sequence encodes CASTGTGEAFF.

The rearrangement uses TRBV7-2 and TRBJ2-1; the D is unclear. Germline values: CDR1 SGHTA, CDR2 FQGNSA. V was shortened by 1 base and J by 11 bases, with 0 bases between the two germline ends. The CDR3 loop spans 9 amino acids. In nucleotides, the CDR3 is TGTGCCAGCAGCTTAGAGCAGTTCTTC. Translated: CASSLEQFF.

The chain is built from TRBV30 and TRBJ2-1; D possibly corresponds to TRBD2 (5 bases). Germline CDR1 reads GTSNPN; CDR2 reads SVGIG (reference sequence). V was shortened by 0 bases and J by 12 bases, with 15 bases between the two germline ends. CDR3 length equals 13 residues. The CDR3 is CAWSVRGALGQFF. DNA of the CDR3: TGTGCCTGGAGTGTACGGGGAGCCCTCGGGCAGTTCTTC.

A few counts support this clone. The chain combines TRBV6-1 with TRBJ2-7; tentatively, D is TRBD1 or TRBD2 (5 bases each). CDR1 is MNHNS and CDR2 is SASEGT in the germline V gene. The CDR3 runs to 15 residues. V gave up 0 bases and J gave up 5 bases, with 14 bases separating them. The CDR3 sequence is CASSEALLGVNEQYF. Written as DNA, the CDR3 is TGTGCCAGCAGTGAAGCGCTTCTGGGGGTGAACGAGCAGTACTTC.

CDR3 in amino acids: CASSQGLSSGNTIYF. Here the CDR3 DNA reads TGTGCCAGCAGCCAAGGGCTGAGCTCTGGAAACACCATATATTTT. The V call is TRBV11-2, the J call TRBJ1-3; D gene uncertain. The V end lost 5 bases, the J end lost 0 bases, and 11 bases lay between the germline ends. The CDR3 runs 15 residues. Germline CDR1 SGHAT, CDR2 FQNNGV.

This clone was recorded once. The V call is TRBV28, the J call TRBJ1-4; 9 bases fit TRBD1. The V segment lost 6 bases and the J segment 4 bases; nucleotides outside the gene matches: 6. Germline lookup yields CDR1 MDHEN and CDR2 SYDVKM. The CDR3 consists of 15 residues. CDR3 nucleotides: TGTGCCAGCAGCAAAACAGGGGGCGATAATGAAAAACTGTTTTTT. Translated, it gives CASSKTGGDNEKLFF. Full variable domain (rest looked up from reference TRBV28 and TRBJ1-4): DVKVTQSSRYLVKRTGEKVFLECVQDMDHENMFWYRQDPGLGLRLIYFSYDVKMKEKGDIPEGYSVSREKKERFSLILESASTNQTSMYLCASSKTGGDNEKLFFGSGTQLSVL.

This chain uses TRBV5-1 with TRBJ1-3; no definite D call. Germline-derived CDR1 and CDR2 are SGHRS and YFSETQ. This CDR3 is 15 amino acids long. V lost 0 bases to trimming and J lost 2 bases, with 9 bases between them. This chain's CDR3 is CASSLEPRAGNTIYF. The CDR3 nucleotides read TGCGCCAGCAGCTTGGAACCGAGGGCTGGAAACACCATATATTTT.

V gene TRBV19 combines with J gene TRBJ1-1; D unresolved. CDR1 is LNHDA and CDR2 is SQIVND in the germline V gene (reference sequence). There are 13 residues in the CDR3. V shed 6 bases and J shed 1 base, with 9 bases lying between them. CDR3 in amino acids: CASRDTRNTEAFF. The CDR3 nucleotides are TGTGCCAGTAGGGATACGCGGAACACTGAAGCTTTCTTT.

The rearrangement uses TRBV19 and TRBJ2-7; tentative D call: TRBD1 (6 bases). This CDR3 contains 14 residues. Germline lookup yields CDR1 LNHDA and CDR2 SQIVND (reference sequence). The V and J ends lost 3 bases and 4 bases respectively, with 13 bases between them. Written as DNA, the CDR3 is TGTGCCAGTAGTATTGAAGGGGGTTCGTACGAGCAGTACTTC. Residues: CASSIEGGSYEQYF.

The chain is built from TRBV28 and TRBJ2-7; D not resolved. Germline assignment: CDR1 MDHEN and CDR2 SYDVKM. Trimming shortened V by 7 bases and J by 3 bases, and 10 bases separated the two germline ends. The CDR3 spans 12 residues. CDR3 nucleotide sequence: TGTGCCAGCAAAACAGCGATCTACGAGCAGTACTTC. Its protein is CASKTAIYEQYF.

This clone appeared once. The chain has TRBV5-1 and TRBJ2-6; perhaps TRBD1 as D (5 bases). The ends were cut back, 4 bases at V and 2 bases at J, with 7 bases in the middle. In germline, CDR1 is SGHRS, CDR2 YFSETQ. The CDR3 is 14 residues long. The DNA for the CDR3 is TGCGCCAGCAGCGAAGGGGCTGGGGCCAACGTCCTGACTTTC. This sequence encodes CASSEGAGANVLTF. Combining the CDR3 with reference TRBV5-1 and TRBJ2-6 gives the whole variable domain KAGVTQTPRYLIKTRGQQVTLSCSPISGHRSVSWYQQTPGQGLQFLFEYFSETQRNKGNFPGRFSGRQFSNSRSEMNVSTLELGDSALYLCASSEGAGANVLTFGAGSRLTVL.

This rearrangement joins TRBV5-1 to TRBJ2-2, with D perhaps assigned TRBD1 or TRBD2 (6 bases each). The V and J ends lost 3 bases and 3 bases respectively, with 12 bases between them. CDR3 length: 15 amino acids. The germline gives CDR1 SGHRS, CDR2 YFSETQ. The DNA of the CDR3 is TGCGCCAGCAGCTGGAGGGGACACGACACCGGGGAGCTGTTTTTT. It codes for CASSWRGHDTGELFF.

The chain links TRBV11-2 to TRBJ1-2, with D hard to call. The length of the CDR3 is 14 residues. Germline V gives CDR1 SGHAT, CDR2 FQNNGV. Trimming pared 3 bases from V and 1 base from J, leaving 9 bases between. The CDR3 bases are TGTGCCAGCAGCTTGAGCACTATTAACTATGGCTACACCTTC. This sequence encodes CASSLSTINYGYTF.

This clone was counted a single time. The chain's CDR3 is CASSYRGLEAKNIQYF. For the CDR3, the DNA is TGTGCCAGCAGCTACAGGGGGCTGGAGGCCAAAAACATTCAGTACTTC. The rearrangement uses TRBV2 and TRBJ2-4; TRBD1 matches 9 bases. The CDR3 length is 16 residues. The V gene's germline CDR1 is SNHLY and CDR2 FYNNEI. The ends lost 6 bases at V and 1 base at J; junction bases unmatched: 7.

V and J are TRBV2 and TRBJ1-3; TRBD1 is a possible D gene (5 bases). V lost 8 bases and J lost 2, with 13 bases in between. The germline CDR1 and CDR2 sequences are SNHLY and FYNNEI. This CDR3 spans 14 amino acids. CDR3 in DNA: TGTGCCAGCGGGACGGGAGACCCTGGAAACACCATATATTTT. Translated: CASGTGDPGNTIYF.

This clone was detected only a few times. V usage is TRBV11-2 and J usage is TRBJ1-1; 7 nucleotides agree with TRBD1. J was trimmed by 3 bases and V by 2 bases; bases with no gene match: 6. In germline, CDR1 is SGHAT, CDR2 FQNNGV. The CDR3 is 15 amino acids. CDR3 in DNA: TGTGCCAGCAGCTTAAATGTCAGGGGGTACACTGAAGCTTTCTTT. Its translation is CASSLNVRGYTEAFF.

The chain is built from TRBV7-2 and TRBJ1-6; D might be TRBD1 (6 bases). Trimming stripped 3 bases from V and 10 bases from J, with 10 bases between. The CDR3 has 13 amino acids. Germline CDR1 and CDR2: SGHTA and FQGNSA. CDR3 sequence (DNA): TGTGCCAGCAGCTTCCGACAGGAGTCACCCCTCCACTTT. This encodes CASSFRQESPLHF. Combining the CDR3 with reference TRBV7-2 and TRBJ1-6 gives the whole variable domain GAGVSQSPSNKVTEKGKDVELRCDPISGHTALYWYRQSLGQGLEFLIYFQGNSAPDKSGLPSDRFSAERTGGSVSTLTIQRTQQEDSAVYLCASSFRQESPLHFGNGTRLTVT.

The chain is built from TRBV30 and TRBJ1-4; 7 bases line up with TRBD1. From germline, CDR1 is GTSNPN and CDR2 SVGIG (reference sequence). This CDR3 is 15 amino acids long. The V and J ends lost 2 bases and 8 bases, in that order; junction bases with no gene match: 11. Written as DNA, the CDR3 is TGTGCCTGGAGTCTTCGACAGGGCGGTGTCGAAAAACTGTTTTTT. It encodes CAWSLRQGGVEKLFF.

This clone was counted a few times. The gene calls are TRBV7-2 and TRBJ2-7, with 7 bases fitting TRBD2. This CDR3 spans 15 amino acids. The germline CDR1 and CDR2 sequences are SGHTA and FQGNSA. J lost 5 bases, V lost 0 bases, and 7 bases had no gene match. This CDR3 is CASSLAGLAGDEQYF. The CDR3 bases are TGTGCCAGCAGCTTAGCGGGGCTCGCGGGAGACGAGCAGTACTTC.

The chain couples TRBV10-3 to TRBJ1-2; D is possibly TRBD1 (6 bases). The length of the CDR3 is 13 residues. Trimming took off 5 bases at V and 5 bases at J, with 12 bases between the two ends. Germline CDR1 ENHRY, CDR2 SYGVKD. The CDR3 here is CAISTGLAYGYTF. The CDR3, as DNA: TGTGCCATCAGTACAGGGTTGGCGTATGGCTACACCTTC.

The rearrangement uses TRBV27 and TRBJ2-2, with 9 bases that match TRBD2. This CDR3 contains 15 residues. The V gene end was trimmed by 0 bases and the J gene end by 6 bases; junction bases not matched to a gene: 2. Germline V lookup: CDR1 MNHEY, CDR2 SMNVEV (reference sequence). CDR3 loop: CASSLSTSGSGELFF. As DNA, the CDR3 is TGTGCCAGCAGTTTATCGACTAGCGGATCCGGGGAGCTGTTTTTT.

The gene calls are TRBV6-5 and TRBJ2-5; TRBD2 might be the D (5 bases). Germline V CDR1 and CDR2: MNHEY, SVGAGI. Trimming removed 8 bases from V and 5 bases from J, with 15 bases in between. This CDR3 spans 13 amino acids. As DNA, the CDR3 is TGTGCCAGCGGACTCGCTGTGCTGGAGACCCAGTACTTC. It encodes CASGLAVLETQYF.

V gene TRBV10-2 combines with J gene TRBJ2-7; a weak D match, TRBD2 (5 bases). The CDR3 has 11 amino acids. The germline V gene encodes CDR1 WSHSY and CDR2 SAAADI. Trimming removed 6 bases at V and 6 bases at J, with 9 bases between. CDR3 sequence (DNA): TGCGCCAGCAGACTAGTGGGCGAGCAGTACTTC. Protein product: CASRLVGEQYF.